This T cell receptor beta chain came from a study of vaccination and CD4 T cells after COVID-19. Treatment here: approximately nine-day PBMC culture with coronavirus spike peptide pools or control peptides (ViraFEST assay). Researchers used the Oncomine TCR Beta short-read assay to sequence DNA from cultured CD4+ T cells. TCRdb redid the calling of the PCR reads with MiXCR, one entry per CDR3 protein. The sample holds roughly 9,800 distinct CDR3 sequences; around 27% are singletons and the top ten take roughly 25%. This clonotype was counted only a few times. The antigen is not known. Overall study findings and caveats: Median SARS-CoV-2-reactive clonotype numbers rose nonsignificantly, about 20 to 38. In convalescent patients, a median approximately 83% of post-vaccine SARS-CoV-2-reactive clones appeared only after vaccination.

The CDR3 is 15 amino acids. The germline V and J ends were trimmed by 3 bases and 5 bases, with 16 bases remaining between them. Germline V CDR1 and CDR2: LNHDA, SQIVND (reference sequence). Sequencing used CD4+ T cells from blood, cultured in vitro, obtained before SARS-CoV-2 vaccination. The TCR sequence derives from a human donor who received a COVID-19 vaccine. The rearrangement links TRBV19 to TRBJ1-1; D ambiguous. The CDR3 region is CASSMRTAFSTEAFF. CDR3 nucleotide sequence: TGTGCCAGTAGTATGAGAACGGCGTTCTCGACTGAAGCTTTCTTT. Combining the CDR3 with reference TRBV19 and TRBJ1-1 gives the whole variable domain DGGITQSPKYLFRKEGQNVTLSCEQNLNHDAMYWYRQDPGQGLRLIYYSQIVNDFQKGDIAEGYSVSREKKESFPLTVTSAQKNPTAFYLCASSMRTAFSTEAFFGQGTRLTVV.